The 17 T cell receptor beta chains reported below all come from one sample, sequenced in a study of cytomegalovirus exposure and HLA in healthy donors. Both 60 Vbeta primers and 13 Jbeta primers went into the PCR. Sequencing was performed with immunoSEQ multiplex PCR; in TCRdb, only in-frame clones are kept and a portion is missing. Of approximately 84,000 clones listed, roughly 77% were seen once; the top ten hold approximately 2.1%. The sample comprised PBMCs. The receptors derive from a man in his forties in good health and CMV-seronegative.

This chain joins TRBV7-8 and TRBJ2-5, with D possibly TRBD2 on 5 matching bases. The V and J ends lost 1 base and 5 bases respectively, with 14 bases between them. CDR3 length equals 15 residues. Germline V CDR1 and CDR2: SGHVS, FQNEAQ. The CDR3 coding sequence is TGTGCCAGCAGCTTAGGAGGAGGATTGAGGGAGACCCAGTACTTC. Its protein is CASSLGGGLRETQYF.

This clone was seen a few times. The V call is TRBV28, the J call TRBJ1-5; maybe TRBD1 (6 bases). The CDR3 has 16 residues. Per germline, CDR1 MDHEN and CDR2 SYDVKM. The V and J ends lost 6 bases and 7 bases respectively, with 22 bases between them. For the CDR3, the DNA is TGTGCCAGCAGCTGGTTAATGCAGGGGAAATGGCAGCCCCAGCATTTT. This encodes CASSWLMQGKWQPQHF.

The chain is built from TRBV18 and TRBJ1-4; D gene ambiguous. From germline, CDR1 is KGHSH and CDR2 LQKENI. This CDR3 is 14 amino acids long. Trimming left V 3 bases short and J 0 bases short, with 5 bases between. CDR3 sequence reads: CASSPRATNEKLFF. The CDR3 DNA is TGTGCCAGCTCACCGAGGGCAACTAATGAAAAACTGTTTTTT.

The CDR3 nucleotides are TGCGCCAGCAGCTTAGGACAGGGGTTGAACACTGAAGCTTTCTTT. Translated, it gives CASSLGQGLNTEAFF. This chain uses TRBV5-1 with TRBJ1-1; 9 positions match TRBD1. The CDR3 runs to 15 residues. CDR1 is SGHRS and CDR2 is YFSETQ in the germline V gene. Losses at the gene ends were 2 bases for V and 0 bases for J; bases not matched to a gene: 2.

The V call is TRBV30, the J call TRBJ1-3, with 8 positions matching TRBD1. Germline CDR1 GTSNPN, CDR2 SVGIG (reference sequence). After removal of 7 bases from V and 2 bases from J, the junction contained 4 bases not matched to a gene. The CDR3 length is 13 residues. The CDR3 here is CASQDRAGNTIYF. In DNA, the CDR3 is TGTGCCTCGCAGGACAGGGCTGGAAACACCATATATTTT.

The V and J genes are TRBV11-1 and TRBJ1-2, with D maybe TRBD1 (5 bases). V lost 2 bases to trimming and J lost 6 bases, with 16 bases between them. Germline V gene lookup returns CDR1 SGHAT and CDR2 FQDESV (reference sequence). The CDR3 totals 15 residues. Written as DNA, the CDR3 is TGTGCCAGCAGCTTATACCCGCAGGGAAAGGATGGCTACACCTTC. It yields the protein CASSLYPQGKDGYTF.

The rearrangement links TRBV6-5 to TRBJ1-4; D not certain. The CDR3 is made up of 14 amino acids. Trimming shortened V by 5 bases and J by 5 bases, and 12 bases separated the two germline ends. The germline V gene encodes CDR1 MNHEY and CDR2 SVGAGI. The CDR3 region is CASSDRVVNEKLFF. CDR3 sequence (DNA): TGTGCCAGCAGTGACCGGGTTGTGAATGAAAAACTGTTTTTT.

The rearrangement uses TRBV5-6 and TRBJ1-5; D possibly corresponds to TRBD1 (5 bases). Germline loops: CDR1 SGHDT, CDR2 YYEEEE. V lost 0 bases, J lost 9 bases, and 10 bases lay in between. The CDR3 is 13 amino acids. For the CDR3, the DNA is TGTGCCAGCAGCTTGGCCGGGGGGGGGCCCCAGCATTTT. The encoded protein is CASSLAGGGPQHF.

This chain uses TRBV13 with TRBJ2-1; TRBD2 aligns across 12 bases. Germline-derived CDR1 and CDR2 are PRHDT and FYEKMQ (reference sequence). This CDR3 contains 15 residues. The V segment lost 3 bases and the J segment 10 bases; nucleotides outside the gene matches: 7. The CDR3 DNA reads TGTGCCAGCAGCTTTCGGACTAGCGGGGCCGGGGAGCAGTTCTTC. It yields the protein CASSFRTSGAGEQFF.

The chain employs TRBV9 and TRBJ1-2, with 7 bases identical to TRBD1. With V trimmed by 4 bases and J by 6 bases, 15 bases remained unmatched. The CDR3 extends over 16 amino acids. Germline assignment: CDR1 SGDLS and CDR2 YYNGEE. CDR3 DNA: TGTGCCAGCAGCCCCTCGGAGGGACAGCGAACGGATGGCTACACCTTC. Residues: CASSPSEGQRTDGYTF.

This clone has more than one count but fewer than ten. The gene calls are TRBV28 and TRBJ1-1; 8 bases match TRBD1. This CDR3 comprises 18 residues. Trimming cost V 3 bases and J 4 bases; bases outside gene matches: 16. Germline CDR1 is MDHEN and CDR2 is SYDVKM. CDR3 residues: CASSFRPARSQGGTEAFF. The DNA for the CDR3 is TGTGCCAGCAGTTTTCGACCAGCCCGTTCACAGGGGGGCACTGAAGCTTTCTTT.

The rearrangement uses TRBV7-6 and TRBJ2-1; maybe TRBD2 (5 bases). V gave up 6 bases and J gave up 3 bases, with 18 bases separating them. The CDR3 spans 16 residues. Germline CDR1 and CDR2: SGHVS and FNYEAQ. DNA for the CDR3: TGTGCCAGCAGTCAACCCCTACGGGATCGCTACAATGAGCAGTTCTTC. Its translation: CASSQPLRDRYNEQFF.

The rearrangement joins TRBV6-5 to TRBJ2-7; D gene unclear. There are 14 residues in the CDR3. The germline V gene encodes CDR1 MNHEY and CDR2 SVGAGI. Trimming removed 0 bases at V and 2 bases at J, with 8 bases between. CDR3 loop: CASSYSGFTYEQYF. The CDR3 bases are TGTGCCAGCAGTTACTCTGGCTTTACCTACGAGCAGTACTTC.

The chain combines TRBV6-4 with TRBJ1-2; 8 bases agree with TRBD1. CDR3 size: 13 residues. CDR1 MRHNA and CDR2 SNTAGT come from the germline V gene. Trimming at V came to 5 bases and at J to 4 bases, leaving 3 bases not matched to a gene. The CDR3 reads CASSPGTGYGYTF. CDR3 in DNA: TGTGCCAGCAGTCCCGGGACAGGCTATGGCTACACCTTC.

The chain joins TRBV28 to TRBJ1-1; TRBD1 matches 8 bases. The V gene end was trimmed by 4 bases and the J gene end by 10 bases; junction bases not matched to a gene: 14. Per the germline V gene, CDR1 is MDHEN and CDR2 is SYDVKM. The CDR3 consists of 15 residues. The CDR3 region is CASSSQGAGGIGAFF. DNA of the CDR3: TGTGCCAGCAGTTCCCAGGGGGCCGGAGGAATAGGAGCTTTCTTT.

The chain links TRBV5-1 to TRBJ2-5; TRBD2 matches 8 bases. The closer fit of TRBJ2-7 to the DNA end suggests the J call may be wrong. This CDR3 has 13 amino acids. CDR1 is SGHRS and CDR2 is YFSETQ in the germline V gene. The CDR3 region is CASGPGGNYEQYF. The CDR3 DNA sequence: TGCGCCAGCGGGCCGGGAGGGAACTACGAGCAGTACTTC.

The chain combines TRBV6-6 with TRBJ2-7, with 9 positions matching TRBD1. The germline CDR1 and CDR2 sequences are MNHNY and SVGAGI (reference sequence). The CDR3 consists of 12 residues. V lost 4 bases and J lost 9; bases outside the gene matches: 4. For the CDR3, the DNA is TGTGCCAGCAGTTCATCGGACAGGGGGCAGTACTTC. It encodes CASSSSDRGQYF.